These 28 T cell receptor beta chains share one sample of origin, sequenced in a study of blood T cell repertoires in COVID-19. Only in-frame clones appear in the TCRdb table, and some are missing; sequencing was by immunoSEQ multiplex PCR. The sample shows more than 150,000 clones, about 82% of them seen only once. The sequencing sample was made of peripheral blood. The receptor source for this set is a woman under 40 with acute or convalescent COVID-19.

This chain joins TRBV4-3 and TRBJ2-5; 11 nucleotides agree with TRBD2. V lost 4 bases, J lost 1 base, and 14 bases stayed unmatched. CDR3 length: 19 amino acids. CDR1 is LGHNA and CDR2 is YSLEER in the germline V gene. The CDR3 here is CASSRASASGGLSQETQYF. Here the CDR3 DNA reads TGCGCCAGCAGCCGCGCGAGCGCTAGCGGGGGGCTCTCCCAAGAGACCCAGTACTTC.

The chain employs TRBV30 and TRBJ1-6; D gene uncertain. The V and J ends lost 1 base and 9 bases respectively, with 10 bases between them. Per the germline V gene, CDR1 is GTSNPN and CDR2 is SVGIG (reference sequence). The CDR3 runs to 13 residues. CDR3 residues: CAWSGVTGSPLHF. The CDR3 DNA follows: TGTGCCTGGAGTGGAGTCACGGGTTCACCCCTCCACTTT.

The genes are TRBV4-2 and TRBJ1-3; D may be TRBD1 (6 bases). Germline V CDR1 and CDR2: LGHNA, YNFKEQ. Between the trimmed V and J ends, which lost 0 bases and 0 bases, there was a span of 12 bases. The CDR3 covers 17 residues. CDR3 nucleotides: TGTGCCAGCAGCCAAGAGAGGTTAGGGGGCTCTGGAAACACCATATATTTT. Translating gives CASSQERLGGSGNTIYF.

This clone was observed many times. The chain couples TRBV2 to TRBJ2-2; TRBD2 matches 8 bases. The CDR3 runs to 17 residues. CDR1 is SNHLY, CDR2 FYNNEI, per germline. Trimming cost V 4 bases and J 1 base; bases outside gene matches: 8. CDR3 in amino acids: CASSALAGLQNTGELFF. Here the CDR3 DNA reads TGTGCCAGCAGTGCTCTAGCGGGTCTTCAGAACACCGGGGAGCTGTTTTTT.

This clone was picked up a small number of times. This rearrangement joins TRBV6-5 to TRBJ2-7, with 7 positions matching TRBD2. V was pared by 0 bases and J by 5 bases, with 7 bases of the junction left unmatched. This CDR3 spans 15 amino acids. Germline V gives CDR1 MNHEY, CDR2 SVGAGI. CDR3 sequence: CASSYSASGLNEQYF. The CDR3 nucleotides are TGTGCCAGCAGTTACTCGGCTAGCGGTCTTAACGAGCAGTACTTC.

V and J are TRBV5-1 and TRBJ1-2; D is undetermined. Germline assignment: CDR1 SGHRS and CDR2 YFSETQ. The CDR3 has 15 amino acids. V shed 0 bases and J shed 2 bases, with 11 bases lying between them. This chain's CDR3 is CASSLEGGLNYGYTF. In DNA, the CDR3 is TGCGCCAGCAGCTTGGAAGGAGGGTTGAACTATGGCTACACCTTC.

This clone has more than one count but fewer than ten. This sequence joins TRBV2 and TRBJ1-2; D might be TRBD1 (5 bases). This CDR3 is 17 amino acids long. V lost 8 bases to trimming and J lost 4 bases, with 26 bases between them. CDR1 and CDR2 (germline): SNHLY, FYNNEI. CDR3 sequence (DNA): TGTGCCAGCTCTTTTCAGGGTGTCCCGGCGCTAGTCTATGGCTACACCTTC. This encodes CASSFQGVPALVYGYTF.

V usage is TRBV29-1 and J usage is TRBJ1-2; the D gene is possibly TRBD1 (5 bases). With 6 bases removed from V and 8 bases from J, the gap between germline ends came to 16 bases. This CDR3 has 12 amino acids. The germline V gene has CDR1 SQVTM and CDR2 ANQGSEA. The CDR3 is CSVEDTLGGYTF. CDR3 nucleotides: TGCAGCGTCGAGGACACTCTGGGAGGCTACACCTTC.

CDR3 coding DNA: TGTGCCAGCAGCTTAAACTCGAGACAATCTGGAAACACCATATATTTT. This sequence encodes CASSLNSRQSGNTIYF. The chain links TRBV7-9 to TRBJ1-3, with unresolved D. Trimming removed 2 bases from V and 1 base from J, with 12 bases in between. The CDR3 has 16 residues. CDR1 and CDR2 (germline): SEHNR, FQNEAQ (reference sequence).

V gene TRBV5-1 combines with J gene TRBJ2-7; 15 nucleotides align to TRBD2. Germline V lookup: CDR1 SGHRS, CDR2 YFSETQ. The CDR3 runs to 16 residues. The trim removed 0 bases at V and 2 bases at J, leaving 0 bases unmatched. This chain's CDR3 is CASSLGTSGGAYEQYF. The CDR3 coding sequence is TGCGCCAGCAGCTTGGGGACTAGCGGGGGGGCCTACGAGCAGTACTTC.

The chain couples TRBV5-6 to TRBJ1-3, with TRBD1 as a possible D gene (5 bases). Germline CDR1 and CDR2: SGHDT and YYEEEE. The V end lost 4 bases, the J end lost 2 bases, and 19 bases lay between the germline ends. The CDR3 is 17 residues long. This chain's CDR3 is CASSPLGQRATGNTIYF. The CDR3 DNA reads as TGTGCCAGCAGCCCCTTGGGGCAGCGAGCCACTGGAAACACCATATATTTT.

The rearrangement uses TRBV11-2 and TRBJ2-2; 10 bases fit TRBD1. The CDR3 has 15 residues. CDR1 and CDR2 (germline): SGHAT, FQNNGV. V shed 8 bases, J shed 0 bases, and the junction held 3 bases outside the gene matches. The CDR3 DNA follows: TGTGCCAGCGGGGACAGGGGAACGAACACCGGGGAGCTGTTTTTT. This translates into CASGDRGTNTGELFF. The full variable domain, completed using reference TRBV11-2 and TRBJ2-2, is EAGVAQSPRYKIIEKRQSVAFWCNPISGHATLYWYQQILGQGPKLLIQFQNNGVVDDSQLPKDRFSAERLKGVDSTLKIQPAKLEDSAVYLCASGDRGTNTGELFFGEGSRLTVL.

Notes on this clone: Compared with germline, one end of the junction differs, possibly owing to a read error. The genes are TRBV27 and TRBJ1-2; 7 bases are shared with TRBD1. This CDR3 is built from 13 residues. Germline CDR1 MNHEY, CDR2 SMNVEV (reference sequence). CDR3 in DNA: TGTGCCAGCAGGAAAATAGGGGACAGAGCAGAATACTTC. Protein: CASRKIGDRAEYF.

The chain couples TRBV11-3 to TRBJ2-2, with 7 bases aligning to TRBD1. CDR3 length equals 17 residues. Germline V gene sequence: CDR1 SGHNT, CDR2 YENEEA. J was trimmed by 0 bases and V by 5 bases; bases with no gene match: 9. The CDR3 bases are TGTGCCAGCAGCGGTTACCGGGACAGTGCGAACACCGGGGAGCTGTTTTTT. This encodes CASSGYRDSANTGELFF.

V is TRBV30 and J is TRBJ1-6; D is possibly TRBD1 (5 bases). V lost 1 base to trimming and J lost 15 bases, with 19 bases between them. The CDR3 covers 14 residues. Germline V gene sequence: CDR1 GTSNPN, CDR2 SVGIG (reference sequence). The CDR3 loop reads CAWSDDLKRGGLHF. Written as DNA, the CDR3 is TGTGCCTGGAGTGACGACCTTAAAAGGGGTGGCCTCCACTTT.

V gene TRBV11-2 combines with J gene TRBJ2-5; D might be TRBD1 (5 bases). V was clipped by 7 bases and J by 0 bases, with 12 bases between them. Germline CDR1 reads SGHAT; CDR2 reads FQNNGV. The CDR3 contains 14 residues. The CDR3 is CASNRQLYQETQYF. CDR3 bases: TGTGCCAGCAACCGACAGCTGTACCAAGAGACCCAGTACTTC.

The chain combines TRBV5-1 with TRBJ1-1; D might be TRBD1 (6 bases). The CDR3 has 14 residues. V lost 1 base and J 4 bases, leaving 11 bases between the germline ends. Germline values: CDR1 SGHRS, CDR2 YFSETQ. CDR3 sequence: CASSLQGSVTEAFF. CDR3 in DNA: TGCGCCAGCAGCTTGCAGGGGTCGGTCACTGAAGCTTTCTTT.

V usage is TRBV5-1 and J usage is TRBJ2-2, with a tentative D call TRBD2 (5 bases). The V end lost 0 bases, the J end lost 4 bases, and 16 bases lay between the germline ends. Germline values: CDR1 SGHRS, CDR2 YFSETQ. The CDR3 length is 17 residues. The CDR3 DNA reads as TGCGCCAGCAGCTTGGTGATTAGTTGGGAGTTCACCGGGGAGCTGTTTTTT. Encoded protein: CASSLVISWEFTGELFF.

This chain joins TRBV27 and TRBJ2-3, with a weak D call TRBD2 (5 bases). Per germline, CDR1 MNHEY and CDR2 SMNVEV (reference sequence). The CDR3 loop spans 13 amino acids. V shed 11 bases and J shed 2 bases, with 14 bases lying between them. In DNA, the CDR3 is TGTGCCTCTAAACCGGGGAACACAGATACGCAGTATTTT. This sequence encodes CASKPGNTDTQYF.

The chain has TRBV5-1 and TRBJ1-4, with D perhaps matching TRBD1 (6 bases). The CDR3 has 13 amino acids. Germline values: CDR1 SGHRS, CDR2 YFSETQ. V lost 5 bases to trimming and J lost 7 bases, with 12 bases between them. CDR3 protein: CASSANRAEKLFF. The CDR3 DNA reads TGCGCCAGCAGTGCTAACAGGGCTGAAAAACTGTTTTTT. Drawing the rest from reference TRBV5-1 and TRBJ1-4, the complete variable domain is KAGVTQTPRYLIKTRGQQVTLSCSPISGHRSVSWYQQTPGQGLQFLFEYFSETQRNKGNFPGRFSGRQFSNSRSEMNVSTLELGDSALYLCASSANRAEKLFFGSGTQLSVL.

The CDR3 DNA reads TGCAGCGTCGTAGGGACAGGGGGCGGCTATGGCTACACCTTC. Residues: CSVVGTGGGYGYTF. The rearrangement joins TRBV29-1 to TRBJ1-2; 12 bases fit TRBD1. The V gene end was trimmed by 6 bases and the J gene end by 4 bases; junction bases not matched to a gene: 6. The CDR3 has 14 amino acids. Germline V lookup: CDR1 SQVTM, CDR2 ANQGSEA.

About this clone itself: Compared with germline, one end of the junction differs, possibly owing to a read error. The genes are TRBV6-2 or TRBV6-3 and TRBJ2-1; 8 bases line up with TRBD2. Germline V gene data show CDR1 as MNHEY and CDR2 as SVGEGT. The CDR3 length is 15 residues. The chain's CDR3 is CASTYGGLETDEQFF. Written as DNA, the CDR3 is TGTGCCAGCACTTACGGGGGACTAGAGACCGATGAGCAGTTCTTC.

This clone was observed a few times. This chain joins TRBV28 and TRBJ1-1, with D uncertain. Trimming removed 7 bases from V and 10 bases from J, with 13 bases in between. This CDR3 comprises 11 residues. The germline V gene has CDR1 MDHEN and CDR2 SYDVKM. CDR3 amino acids: CASITTRGAFF. The DNA of the CDR3 is TGTGCCAGCATCACCACTCGAGGAGCTTTCTTT.

In this sample, this clone turned up once. The V call is TRBV30, the J call TRBJ2-1; TRBD2 agrees at 8 bases. This CDR3 region has 13 residues. Unmatched junction bases numbered 9, after V lost 4 bases and J lost 10 bases. From germline, CDR1 is GTSNPN and CDR2 SVGIG (reference sequence). The CDR3 reads CAWKVGGAVEQFF. The CDR3 coding sequence is TGTGCCTGGAAAGTCGGGGGGGCCGTGGAGCAGTTCTTC. The whole variable domain, filled in from reference TRBV30 and TRBJ2-1, reads SQTIHQWPATLVQPVGSPLSLECTVEGTSNPNLYWYRQAAGRGLQLLFYSVGIGQISSEVPQNLSASRPQDRQFILSSKKLLLSDSGFYLCAWKVGGAVEQFFGPGTRLTVL.

The chain is built from TRBV4-2 and TRBJ1-1; maybe TRBD1 (5 bases). Between the trimmed V and J ends, which lost 4 bases and 2 bases, there was a span of 17 bases. Per germline, CDR1 LGHNA and CDR2 YNFKEQ. The CDR3 runs to 16 residues. CDR3 region: CASSPNAVQANTEAFF. The CDR3 DNA follows: TGTGCCAGCAGCCCAAACGCGGTACAGGCAAACACTGAAGCTTTCTTT.

This clone occurred a few times. The chain links TRBV4-3 to TRBJ2-1, with 13 nucleotides matching TRBD2. The CDR3 runs to 16 residues. The germline gives CDR1 LGHNA, CDR2 YSLEER. The ends lost 0 bases at V and 8 bases at J; junction bases unmatched: 4. This CDR3 reads CASSQELAGGRHEQFF. Written as DNA, the CDR3 is TGCGCCAGCAGCCAAGAACTAGCGGGGGGGCGGCATGAGCAGTTCTTC.

This clone has a single count. In DNA form, the CDR3 reads TGTGCCAGCGCAGTACGGGAGGGCTACAATGAGCAGTTCTTC. This sequence encodes CASAVREGYNEQFF. V usage is TRBV7-8 and J usage is TRBJ2-1, with 8 bases that match TRBD2. The length of the CDR3 is 14 residues. The ends lost 8 bases at V and 3 bases at J; junction bases unmatched: 6. Germline CDR1 is SGHVS and CDR2 is FQNEAQ.

V is TRBV20-1 and J is TRBJ1-6, with D possibly being TRBD1 (6 bases). Germline CDR1 is DFQATT and CDR2 is SNEGSKA (reference sequence). V dropped 3 bases and J dropped 12 bases, with 9 bases sitting between them. The CDR3 extends over 11 amino acids. CDR3 nucleotides: TGCAGTGCTAGCCCCAGGGGACCCCTCCACTTT. Translated: CSASPRGPLHF.